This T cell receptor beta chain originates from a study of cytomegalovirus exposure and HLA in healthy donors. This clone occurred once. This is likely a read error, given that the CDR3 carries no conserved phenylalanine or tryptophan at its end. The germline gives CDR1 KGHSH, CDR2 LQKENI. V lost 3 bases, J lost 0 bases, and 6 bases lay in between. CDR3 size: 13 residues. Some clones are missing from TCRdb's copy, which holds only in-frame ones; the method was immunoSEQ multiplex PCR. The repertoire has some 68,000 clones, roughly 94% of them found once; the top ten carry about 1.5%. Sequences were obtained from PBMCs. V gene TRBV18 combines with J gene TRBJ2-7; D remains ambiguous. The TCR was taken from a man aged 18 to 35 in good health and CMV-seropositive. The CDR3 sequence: CASSPGHSYEQYL. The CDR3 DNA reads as TGTGCCAGCTCACCGGGCCACTCCTACGAGCAGTACCTC.